The TCR beta chain described here comes from a study of T cell changes during pregnancy in multiple sclerosis. The data were produced by immunoSEQ multiplex PCR, yet TCRdb's version contains in-frame clones alone and is incomplete. The sample gives about 58,000 clones, 93% of which show up once; under 5% is in the top ten. V dropped 10 bases and J dropped 1 base, with 17 bases sitting between them. The CDR3 is 14 amino acids. Looked up from germline, CDR1 is SGDLS and CDR2 is YYNGEE. The clonotype was recovered from a female donor with multiple sclerosis, enrolled in a pregnancy study. Here the sequenced sample was CD8+ T cells from peripheral blood mononuclear cells, taken in the second trimester of pregnancy. V gene TRBV9 combines with J gene TRBJ1-2; D perhaps matches TRBD1 (5 bases). Here the CDR3 reads CAPSVGPLNYGYTF. CDR3 coding DNA: TGTGCCCCCAGCGTGGGGCCTCTTAACTATGGCTACACCTTC.